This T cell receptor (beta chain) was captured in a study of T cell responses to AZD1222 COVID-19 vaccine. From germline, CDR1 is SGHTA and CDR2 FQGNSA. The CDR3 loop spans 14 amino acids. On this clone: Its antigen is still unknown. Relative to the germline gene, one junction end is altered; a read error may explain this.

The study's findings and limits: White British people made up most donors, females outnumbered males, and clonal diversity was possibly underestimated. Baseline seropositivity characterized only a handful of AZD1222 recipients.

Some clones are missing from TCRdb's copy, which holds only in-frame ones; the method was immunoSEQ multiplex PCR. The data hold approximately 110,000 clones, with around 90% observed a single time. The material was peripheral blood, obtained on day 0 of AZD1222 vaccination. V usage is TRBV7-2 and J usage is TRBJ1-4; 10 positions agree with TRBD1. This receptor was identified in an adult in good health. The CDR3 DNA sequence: TGTGCCAGCAGCCAAAATGGACAGGGGGAAATACTGTTTTTT. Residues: CASSQNGQGEILFF.